The 28 T cell receptor beta chains listed next were all sequenced from one sample in a study of early T cells in non-severe SARS-CoV-2 infection. TCRdb reprocessed the 5' RACE reads with MiXCR, giving one entry per CDR3 protein. This sample has about 28,000 distinct CDR3 sequences; 4.6% occur once, and the top ten carry 5.5% to 7%. Sequencing used whole blood, obtained at baseline. The receptor source for this set is an adult who was a healthcare worker with PCR-confirmed SARS-CoV-2 infection or an uninfected control (not recorded which).

This clonotype is medium-sized in the sample. V gene TRBV19 combines with J gene TRBJ2-7; a weak D match, TRBD2 (5 bases). The V gene lost 7 bases and the J gene lost 1 base, with 17 bases spanning the gap. Germline CDR1 LNHDA, CDR2 SQIVND (reference sequence). The CDR3 totals 15 residues. The CDR3 DNA reads TGTGCCAGTACCTTAGCGACGGGCGCGTCCTACGAGCAGTACTTC. Translated: CASTLATGASYEQYF.

There are many counts of this clonotype. CDR3 region: CSASPSGSSYNEQFF. For the CDR3, the DNA is TGCAGTGCTAGTCCTAGCGGGAGCTCCTACAATGAGCAGTTCTTC. The genes are TRBV20-1 and TRBJ2-1; TRBD2 aligns across 10 bases. Losses at the gene ends were 3 bases for V and 0 bases for J; bases not matched to a gene: 2. The CDR3 is 15 amino acids. Per germline, CDR1 DFQATT and CDR2 SNEGSKA (reference sequence).

The CDR3 sequence is CASSQDISQGARSSPLHF. The DNA for the CDR3 is TGTGCCAGCAGCCAAGATATTTCCCAGGGGGCGCGAAGCTCACCCCTCCACTTT. This chain connects TRBV4-2 to TRBJ1-6; 8 bases align to TRBD1. The length of the CDR3 is 18 residues. CDR1 and CDR2 from the germline V gene are LGHNA and YNFKEQ. The V segment lost 0 bases and the J segment 10 bases; nucleotides outside the gene matches: 14.

By share of the sample, this clonotype is medium-sized. The V call is TRBV3-1, the J call TRBJ2-5; D ambiguous. CDR3 length: 13 residues. V lost 6 bases and J 2 bases, leaving 10 bases between the germline ends. CDR1 and CDR2 from the germline V gene are LGHDT and YNNKEL (reference sequence). This CDR3 is CASSKSVQETQYF. The CDR3 DNA follows: TGTGCCAGCAGTAAAAGCGTGCAAGAGACCCAGTACTTC.

This clonotype was seen ten or more times. The rearrangement joins TRBV4-3 to TRBJ2-5; D is undetermined. The CDR3 is 17 amino acids. Trimming removed 0 bases from V and 1 base from J, with 15 bases in between. Germline lookup yields CDR1 LGHNA and CDR2 YSLEER. The DNA for the CDR3 is TGCGCCAGCAGCCAAGATTCGGATACTCCTTCCCAAGAGACCCAGTACTTC. This sequence encodes CASSQDSDTPSQETQYF.

In this sample, this clonotype turned up many times. The V gene is TRBV12-3 or TRBV12-4, the J gene TRBJ2-1; D not certain. The length of the CDR3 is 15 residues. Between the trimmed V and J ends, which lost 2 bases and 1 base, there was a span of 9 bases. Written as DNA, the CDR3 is TGTGCCAGCAGTTTAACGTTTTGGTCCTACAATGAGCAGTTCTTC. It translates to CASSLTFWSYNEQFF.

A word on this clonotype: This sequence may be a read error, since a much larger clone differs from it by one base. J is TRBJ1-4 and V is TRBV27, with D unclear. CDR1 and CDR2 from the germline V gene are MNHEY and SMNVEV (reference sequence). The CDR3 runs 14 residues. The CDR3 nucleotides read TGTACCAGCAGTCGATCCGGGCCCAATGAAAAACTGTTTTTT. It encodes CTSSRSGPNEKLFF. Variable domain in full (rest from reference TRBV27 and TRBJ1-4): EAQVTQNPRYLITVTGKKLTVTCSQNMNHEYMSWYRQDPGLGLRQIYYSMNVEVTDKGDVPEGYKVSRKEKRNFPLILESPSPNQTSLYFCTSSRSGPNEKLFFGSGTQLSVL.

Judged by abundance, this clonotype is medium-sized. The chain uses TRBV29-1 and TRBJ2-3, with TRBD2 matching 13 bases. The CDR3 contains 15 residues. Germline CDR1 SQVTM, CDR2 ANQGSEA. After removal of 4 bases from V and 5 bases from J, the junction contained 6 bases not matched to a gene. CDR3 residues: CSVAWTSGGGDTQYF. In DNA, the CDR3 is TGCAGCGTTGCATGGACTAGCGGGGGTGGAGATACGCAGTATTTT.

This clonotype was seen ten or more times. This chain links TRBV20-1 with TRBJ1-6, with unresolved D. The germline V gene has CDR1 DFQATT and CDR2 SNEGSKA (reference sequence). The CDR3 has 12 amino acids. Trimming shortened V by 0 bases and J by 9 bases, and 6 bases separated the two germline ends. The CDR3 here is CSARDAGSPLHF. CDR3 bases: TGCAGTGCTAGAGATGCCGGTTCACCCCTCCACTTT.

This clonotype was seen many times. The gene calls are TRBV12-3 or TRBV12-4 and TRBJ1-2, with 7 bases aligning to TRBD1. The trim removed 5 bases at V and 4 bases at J, leaving 13 bases unmatched. The CDR3 is 16 amino acids. Here the CDR3 reads CASSLMRGLESYGYTF. Written as DNA, the CDR3 is TGTGCCAGCAGTCTGATGAGGGGGCTCGAATCCTATGGCTACACCTTC.

This clonotype was picked up many times. V and J are TRBV28 and TRBJ1-5; tentative D call: TRBD1 (6 bases). CDR1 is MDHEN, CDR2 SYDVKM, per germline. This CDR3 spans 15 amino acids. Trimming removed 2 bases from V and 1 base from J, with 9 bases in between. This CDR3 reads CASSLGGGSNQPQHF. CDR3 nucleotide sequence: TGTGCCAGCAGTTTAGGGGGCGGAAGCAATCAGCCCCAGCATTTT.

This clonotype has a handful of counts. The chain employs TRBV2 and TRBJ2-2, with TRBD1 identical over 7 bases. CDR3 length: 14 residues. Looked up from germline, CDR1 is SNHLY and CDR2 is FYNNEI. Trimming at V came to 5 bases and at J to 3 bases, leaving 3 bases not matched to a gene. The DNA of the CDR3 is TGTGCCAGCAGTCTGGGACAGCACACCGGGGAGCTGTTTTTT. It yields the protein CASSLGQHTGELFF.

The sample holds many counts of this clonotype. CDR3 in DNA: TGTGCCAGCAGCTTAGATCGCCTGGGAAACATTCAGTACTTC. Translated: CASSLDRLGNIQYF. The gene calls are TRBV11-2 and TRBJ2-4; the D is unclear. The CDR3 is 14 amino acids. Trimming left V 0 bases short and J 6 bases short, with 9 bases between. Germline CDR1 reads SGHAT; CDR2 reads FQNNGV.

To note about this clonotype: A much larger clone sits a single nucleotide away, making a read error possible. The chain recombines TRBV10-2 with TRBJ2-1; D is unclear. The germline CDR1 and CDR2 sequences are WSHSY and SAAADI. The CDR3 loop spans 13 amino acids. Trimming removed 2 bases from V and 2 bases from J, with 4 bases in between. CDR3 bases: TGCGCCAGCAGTGAGGTCACCTACAATGAGCAGTTCTTC. Encoded protein: CASSEVTYNEQFF.

This clonotype was recorded at least ten times. The V and J genes are TRBV3-1 and TRBJ2-3; 10 positions match TRBD2. CDR1 is LGHDT, CDR2 YNNKEL, per germline (reference sequence). The CDR3 is 18 residues long. V lost 0 bases, J lost 3 bases, and 9 bases stayed unmatched. CDR3 protein: CASSQDNLLAGVTDTQYF. CDR3 sequence (DNA): TGTGCCAGCAGCCAAGATAATTTGCTAGCGGGAGTTACAGATACGCAGTATTTT.

This chain joins TRBV12-3 or TRBV12-4 and TRBJ2-3; TRBD1 agrees at 7 bases. The CDR3 has 15 amino acids. The trim removed 3 bases at V and 3 bases at J, leaving 6 bases unmatched. DNA for the CDR3: TGTGCCAGCAGTTTCGGGACAGCCGTGACAGATACGCAGTATTTT. Amino acids: CASSFGTAVTDTQYF.

The chain combines TRBV18 with TRBJ2-7, with D perhaps matching TRBD2 (5 bases). The CDR3 sequence is 13 residues long. Trimming shortened V by 5 bases and J by 4 bases, and 12 bases separated the two germline ends. Germline V lookup: CDR1 KGHSH, CDR2 LQKENI. The CDR3 here is CASSSGIWYEQYF. DNA for the CDR3: TGTGCCAGCTCATCGGGGATTTGGTACGAGCAGTACTTC.

This clonotype came up many times. The chain is built from TRBV7-8 and TRBJ2-7, with a possible D match to TRBD2 (6 bases). The CDR3 has 14 amino acids. The V and J ends lost 2 bases and 5 bases respectively, with 13 bases between them. The germline V gene has CDR1 SGHVS and CDR2 FQNEAQ. The CDR3 here is CASSLRRASDEQYF. DNA for the CDR3: TGTGCCAGCAGCTTAAGGAGGGCTAGCGACGAGCAGTACTTC.

This clonotype has just a few counts. The rearrangement joins TRBV7-9 to TRBJ2-2; TRBD1 aligns across 10 bases. CDR1 is SEHNR and CDR2 is FQNEAQ in the germline V gene (reference sequence). The CDR3 covers 14 residues. The junction had 4 bases not matched to a gene; V was cut back by 5 bases and J by 7 bases. This chain's CDR3 is CASSLGQGYGELFF. Here the CDR3 DNA reads TGTGCCAGCAGCCTGGGACAGGGGTACGGGGAGCTGTTTTTT.

This clonotype came up many times. This chain joins TRBV20-1 and TRBJ2-7; 9 bases align to TRBD2. Germline loops: CDR1 DFQATT, CDR2 SNEGSKA (reference sequence). With V trimmed by 0 bases and J by 2 bases, 5 bases remained unmatched. The CDR3 is 15 amino acids. The CDR3 DNA is TGCAGTGCTAGAGAAGGGGCGGGAGGGCCCTACGAGCAGTACTTC. Its protein is CSAREGAGGPYEQYF.

This clonotype was picked up many times. The chain joins TRBV6-2 or TRBV6-3 to TRBJ1-5; the D gene is possibly TRBD1 (5 bases). This CDR3 has 13 residues. Germline CDR1 is MNHEY and CDR2 is SVGEGT. Trimming shortened V by 2 bases and J by 10 bases, and 12 bases separated the two germline ends. The CDR3 DNA is TGTGCCAGCAGTTACCTCCAGGGAGGACCCCAGCATTTT. As protein: CASSYLQGGPQHF.

This clonotype occurred many times. The rearrangement uses TRBV7-8 and TRBJ1-1; D gene ambiguous. The V gene's germline CDR1 is SGHVS and CDR2 FQNEAQ. V lost 0 bases, J lost 8 bases, and 7 bases lay in between. This CDR3 spans 12 amino acids. The CDR3, as DNA: TGTGCCAGCAGCTTAGCATTTGGCGAAGCTTTCTTT. This codes for CASSLAFGEAFF.

This clonotype is labeled as medium-sized. V usage is TRBV7-2 and J usage is TRBJ2-2; 9 nucleotides match TRBD1. Germline V gene data show CDR1 as SGHTA and CDR2 as FQGNSA. The CDR3 runs to 15 residues. V was clipped by 5 bases and J by 5 bases; unmatched bases: 6. The CDR3 reads CASSQQGAGTGELFF. As DNA, the CDR3 is TGTGCCAGCAGCCAACAGGGGGCTGGGACCGGGGAGCTGTTTTTT.

At least ten counts were recorded for this clonotype. V and J are TRBV7-2 and TRBJ2-2, with no clear D. Germline V gives CDR1 SGHTA, CDR2 FQGNSA. The germline V and J ends were trimmed by 3 bases and 0 bases, with 8 bases remaining between them. The CDR3 is 15 residues long. The CDR3 here is CASSLISANTGELFF. CDR3 coding DNA: TGTGCCAGCAGCTTGATTTCGGCGAACACCGGGGAGCTGTTTTTT.

This clonotype showed up many times. This sequence joins TRBV10-1 and TRBJ2-2; D uncertain. In germline, CDR1 is WNHNN, CDR2 SYGVQD (reference sequence). V was shortened by 0 bases and J by 0 bases, with 8 bases between the two germline ends. The CDR3 contains 16 residues. The CDR3 sequence is CASSESHRSNTGELFF. CDR3 coding DNA: TGCGCCAGCAGTGAGTCGCACCGATCGAACACCGGGGAGCTGTTTTTT.

The table lists this clonotype with many counts. The gene calls are TRBV19 and TRBJ2-6; no reliable D call. This CDR3 has 16 residues. Between the trimmed V and J ends, which lost 2 bases and 0 bases, there was a span of 8 bases. The germline V gene has CDR1 LNHDA and CDR2 SQIVND (reference sequence). CDR3 in amino acids: CASSISRGSGANVLTF. CDR3 nucleotide sequence: TGTGCCAGTAGTATATCAAGAGGCTCTGGGGCCAACGTCCTGACTTTC.

This clonotype has at least ten counts. This chain uses TRBV7-9 with TRBJ2-1, with D unresolved. Germline CDR1 reads SEHNR; CDR2 reads FQNEAQ (reference sequence). Trimming cost V 4 bases and J 8 bases, with 6 bases left between them. The CDR3 is 11 amino acids. This chain's CDR3 is CASSSFDEQFF. The CDR3 DNA sequence: TGTGCCAGCAGCTCCTTTGATGAGCAGTTCTTC.

This sequence joins TRBV19 and TRBJ2-1; no clear D. Trimming left V 3 bases short and J 5 bases short, with 11 bases between. CDR3 length: 14 amino acids. Germline V gene sequence: CDR1 LNHDA, CDR2 SQIVND (reference sequence). CDR3 bases: TGTGCCAGTAGTATCAATGATTGGAACAATGAGCAGTTCTTC. It is translated as CASSINDWNNEQFF. Together with reference TRBV19 and TRBJ2-1, the CDR3 gives the full variable domain: DGGITQSPKYLFRKEGQNVTLSCEQNLNHDAMYWYRQDPGQGLRLIYYSQIVNDFQKGDIAEGYSVSREKKESFPLTVTSAQKNPTAFYLCASSINDWNNEQFFGPGTRLTVL.